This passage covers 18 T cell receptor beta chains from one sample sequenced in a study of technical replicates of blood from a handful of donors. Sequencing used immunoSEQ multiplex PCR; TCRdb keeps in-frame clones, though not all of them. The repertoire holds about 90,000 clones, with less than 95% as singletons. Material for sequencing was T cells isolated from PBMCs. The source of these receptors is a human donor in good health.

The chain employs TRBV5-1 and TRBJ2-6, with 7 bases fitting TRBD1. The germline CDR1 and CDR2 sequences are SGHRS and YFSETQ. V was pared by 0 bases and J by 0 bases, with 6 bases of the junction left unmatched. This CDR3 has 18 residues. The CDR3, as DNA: TGCGCCAGCAGCTTGGGAGGGACAGACTTCTCTGGGGCCAACGTCCTGACTTTC. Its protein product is CASSLGGTDFSGANVLTF.

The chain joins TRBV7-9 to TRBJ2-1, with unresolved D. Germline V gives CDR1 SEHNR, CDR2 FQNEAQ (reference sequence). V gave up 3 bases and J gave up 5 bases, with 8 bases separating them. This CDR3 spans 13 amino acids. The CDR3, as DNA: TGTGCCAGCAGCTTCCACGTAGACAATGAGCAGTTCTTC. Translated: CASSFHVDNEQFF. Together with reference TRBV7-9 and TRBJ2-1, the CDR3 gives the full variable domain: DTGVSQNPRHKITKRGQNVTFRCDPISEHNRLYWYRQTLGQGPEFLTYFQNEAQLEKSRLLSDRFSAERPKGSFSTLEIQRTEQGDSAMYLCASSFHVDNEQFFGPGTRLTVL.

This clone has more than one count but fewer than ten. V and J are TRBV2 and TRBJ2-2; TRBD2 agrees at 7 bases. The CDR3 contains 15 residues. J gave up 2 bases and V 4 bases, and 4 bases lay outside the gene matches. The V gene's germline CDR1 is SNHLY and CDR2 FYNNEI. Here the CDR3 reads CASSVLAGNTGELFF. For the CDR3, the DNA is TGTGCCAGCAGTGTTTTAGCGGGCAACACCGGGGAGCTGTTTTTT.

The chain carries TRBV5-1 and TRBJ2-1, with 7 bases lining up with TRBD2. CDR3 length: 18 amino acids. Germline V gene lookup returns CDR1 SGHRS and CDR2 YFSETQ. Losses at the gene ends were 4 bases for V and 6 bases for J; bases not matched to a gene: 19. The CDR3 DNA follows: TGCGCCAGCAGCAGGCGAATAGCGGGCGCAGGGCCATCCAATGAGCAGTTCTTC. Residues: CASSRRIAGAGPSNEQFF.

The chain's CDR3 is CASSIYRGGNQPQHF. The CDR3 coding sequence is TGTGCCAGTAGTATATACAGGGGAGGCAATCAGCCCCAGCATTTT. The chain carries TRBV19 and TRBJ1-5; TRBD1 agrees at 7 bases. Germline loops: CDR1 LNHDA, CDR2 SQIVND (reference sequence). The CDR3 covers 15 residues. V shed 2 bases, J shed 2 bases, and the junction held 3 bases outside the gene matches.

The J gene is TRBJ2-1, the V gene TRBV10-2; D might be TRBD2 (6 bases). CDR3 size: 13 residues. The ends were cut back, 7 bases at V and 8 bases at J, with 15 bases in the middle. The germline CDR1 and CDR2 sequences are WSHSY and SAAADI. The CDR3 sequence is CASIDGGTDEQFF. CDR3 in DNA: TGCGCCAGCATTGACGGCGGGACGGATGAGCAGTTCTTC.

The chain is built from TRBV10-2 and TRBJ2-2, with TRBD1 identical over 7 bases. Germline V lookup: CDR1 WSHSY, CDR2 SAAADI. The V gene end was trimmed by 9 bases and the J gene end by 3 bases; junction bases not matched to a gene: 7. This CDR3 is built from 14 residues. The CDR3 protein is CASTPGQHTGELFF. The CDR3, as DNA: TGCGCCAGTACTCCGGGACAGCACACCGGGGAGCTGTTTTTT.

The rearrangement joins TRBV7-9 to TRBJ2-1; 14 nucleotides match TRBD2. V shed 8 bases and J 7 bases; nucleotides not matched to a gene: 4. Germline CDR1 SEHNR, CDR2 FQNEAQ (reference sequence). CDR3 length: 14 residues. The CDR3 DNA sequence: TGTGCCAGCCAGGGGACTAGCGGGAGTAATGAGCAGTTCTTC. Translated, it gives CASQGTSGSNEQFF.

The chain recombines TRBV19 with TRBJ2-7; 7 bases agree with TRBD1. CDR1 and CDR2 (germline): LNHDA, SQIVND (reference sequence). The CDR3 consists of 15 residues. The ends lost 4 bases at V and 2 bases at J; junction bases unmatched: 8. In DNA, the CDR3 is TGTGCCAGTAGTAGAGTGGTACAGGGGCCCTACGAGCAGTACTTC. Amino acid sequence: CASSRVVQGPYEQYF.

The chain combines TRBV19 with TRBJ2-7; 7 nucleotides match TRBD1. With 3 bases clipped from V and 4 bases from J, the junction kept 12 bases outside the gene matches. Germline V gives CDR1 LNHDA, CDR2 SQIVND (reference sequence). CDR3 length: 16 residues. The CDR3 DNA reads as TGTGCCAGTAGTATTCAGACAGGGCCTAGTGGATACGAGCAGTACTTC. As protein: CASSIQTGPSGYEQYF.

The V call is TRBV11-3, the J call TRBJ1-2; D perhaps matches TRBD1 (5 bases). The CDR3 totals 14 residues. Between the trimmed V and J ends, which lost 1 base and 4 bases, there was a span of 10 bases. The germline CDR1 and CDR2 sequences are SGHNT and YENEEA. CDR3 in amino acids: CASSLGDSSYGYTF. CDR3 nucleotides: TGTGCCAGCAGCTTAGGGGACTCTTCCTATGGCTACACCTTC.

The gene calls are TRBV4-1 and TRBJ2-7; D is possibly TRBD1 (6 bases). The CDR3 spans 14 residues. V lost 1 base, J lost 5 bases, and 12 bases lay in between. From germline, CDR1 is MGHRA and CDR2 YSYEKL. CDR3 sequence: CASSQVQGNDEQYF. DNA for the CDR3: TGCGCCAGCAGCCAAGTGCAGGGGAACGACGAGCAGTACTTC.

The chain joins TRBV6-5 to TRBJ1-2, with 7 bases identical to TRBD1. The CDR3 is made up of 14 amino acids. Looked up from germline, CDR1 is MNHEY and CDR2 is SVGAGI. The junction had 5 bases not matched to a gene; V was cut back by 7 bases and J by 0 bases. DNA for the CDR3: TGTGCCAGCACCCGGGACAGCCCTAACTATGGCTACACCTTC. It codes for CASTRDSPNYGYTF.

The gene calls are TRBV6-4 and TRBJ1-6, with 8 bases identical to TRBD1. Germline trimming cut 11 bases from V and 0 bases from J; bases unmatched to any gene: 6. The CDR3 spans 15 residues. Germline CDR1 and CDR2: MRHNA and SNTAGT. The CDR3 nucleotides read TGTGCCGCCTGGGACAGGAGCTCCTATAATTCACCCCTCCACTTT. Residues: CAAWDRSSYNSPLHF.

CDR3 in amino acids: CASSDWSGGAGETQYF. CDR3 sequence (DNA): TGTGCCAGCAGTGACTGGAGCGGGGGGGCAGGAGAGACCCAGTACTTC. The chain employs TRBV2 and TRBJ2-5; 10 nucleotides align to TRBD2. The CDR3 sequence is 16 residues long. Germline CDR1 SNHLY, CDR2 FYNNEI. J lost 4 bases, V lost 3 bases, and 8 bases had no gene match. Looking up the rest from reference TRBV2 and TRBJ2-5 gives the full variable domain: EPEVTQTPSHQVTQMGQEVILRCVPISNHLYFYWYRQILGQKVEFLVSFYNNEISEKSEIFDDQFSVERPDGSNFTLKIRSTKLEDSAMYFCASSDWSGGAGETQYFGPGTRLLVL.

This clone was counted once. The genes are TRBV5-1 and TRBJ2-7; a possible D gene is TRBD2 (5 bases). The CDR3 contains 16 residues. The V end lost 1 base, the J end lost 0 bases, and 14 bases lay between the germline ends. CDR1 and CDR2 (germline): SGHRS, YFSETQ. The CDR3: CASSLRLAVNSYEQYF. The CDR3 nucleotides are TGCGCCAGCAGCTTGCGTCTAGCCGTAAACTCCTACGAGCAGTACTTC.

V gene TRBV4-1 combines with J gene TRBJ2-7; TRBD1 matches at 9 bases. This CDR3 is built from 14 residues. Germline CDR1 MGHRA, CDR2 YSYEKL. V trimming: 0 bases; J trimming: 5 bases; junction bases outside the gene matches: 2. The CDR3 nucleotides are TGCGCCAGCAGCCAAGAGGGACAGGGTGACGAGCAGTACTTC. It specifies CASSQEGQGDEQYF.

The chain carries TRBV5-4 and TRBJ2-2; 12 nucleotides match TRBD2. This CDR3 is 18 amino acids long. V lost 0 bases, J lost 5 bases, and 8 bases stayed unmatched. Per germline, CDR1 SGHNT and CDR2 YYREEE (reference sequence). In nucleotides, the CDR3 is TGTGCCAGCAGCTTGGCCCCTAGCGGGGGGGCGGGTACCGGGGAGCTGTTTTTT. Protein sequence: CASSLAPSGGAGTGELFF.